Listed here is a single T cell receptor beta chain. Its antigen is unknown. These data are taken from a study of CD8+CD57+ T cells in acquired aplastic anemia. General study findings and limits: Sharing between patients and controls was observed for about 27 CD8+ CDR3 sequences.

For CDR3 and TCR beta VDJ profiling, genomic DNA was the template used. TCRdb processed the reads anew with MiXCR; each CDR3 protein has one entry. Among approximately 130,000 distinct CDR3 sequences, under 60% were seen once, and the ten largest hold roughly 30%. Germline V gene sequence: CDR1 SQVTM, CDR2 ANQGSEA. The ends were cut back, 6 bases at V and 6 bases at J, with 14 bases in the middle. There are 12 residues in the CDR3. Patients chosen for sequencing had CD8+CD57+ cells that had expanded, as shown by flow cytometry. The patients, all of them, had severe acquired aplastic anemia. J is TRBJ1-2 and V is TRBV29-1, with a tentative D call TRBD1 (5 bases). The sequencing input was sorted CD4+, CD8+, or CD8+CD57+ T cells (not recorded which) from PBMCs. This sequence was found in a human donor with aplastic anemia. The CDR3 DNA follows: TGCAGCGTGGATCAGGGATCTGATGGCTACACCTTC. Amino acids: CSVDQGSDGYTF.